This TCR beta chain was profiled in a study of cytomegalovirus exposure and HLA in healthy donors. V was trimmed by 6 bases and J by 2 bases, leaving 15 bases between them. This CDR3 is 15 amino acids long. The germline CDR1 and CDR2 sequences are SGHNT and YENEEA. Primers included in the PCR were 60 Vbeta and 13 Jbeta primers. The assay was immunoSEQ multiplex PCR, and TCRdb's table has in-frame clones only and misses some. The sample holds 150,000 or so clones, around 76% seen once. The TCR sequence derives from a woman in her forties in good health and CMV-seronegative. Sequenced sample: PBMCs. This sequence joins TRBV11-3 and TRBJ2-3, with D tentatively TRBD2 (6 bases). The CDR3 loop is CASRATGLPTDTQYF. CDR3 nucleotide sequence: TGTGCCAGCAGGGCTACGGGACTCCCCACAGATACGCAGTATTTT.